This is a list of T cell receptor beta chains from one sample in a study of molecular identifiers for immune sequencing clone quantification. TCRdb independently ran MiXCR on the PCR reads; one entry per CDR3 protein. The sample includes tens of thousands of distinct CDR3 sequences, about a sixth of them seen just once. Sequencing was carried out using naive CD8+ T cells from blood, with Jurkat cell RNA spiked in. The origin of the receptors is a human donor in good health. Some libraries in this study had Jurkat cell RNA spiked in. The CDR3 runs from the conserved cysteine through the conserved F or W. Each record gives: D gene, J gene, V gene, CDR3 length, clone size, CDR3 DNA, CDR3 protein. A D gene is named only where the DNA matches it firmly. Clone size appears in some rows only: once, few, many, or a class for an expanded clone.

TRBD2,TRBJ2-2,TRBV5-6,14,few,TGTGCCAGCTCTGCGGGACTAAGTACCGGGGAGCTGTTTTTT,CASSAGLSTGELFF
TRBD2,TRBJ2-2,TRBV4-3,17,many,TGCGCCAGCAGCCTGCGAGTGACTAGCGGGTTACCCGGGGAGCTGTTTTTT,CASSLRVTSGLPGELFF
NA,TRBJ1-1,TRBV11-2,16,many,TGTGCCAGCAGCTTGACGGGGGTTACTAAGGACACTGAAGCTTTCTTT,CASSLTGVTKDTEAFF
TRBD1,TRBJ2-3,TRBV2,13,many,TGTGCCACCCCGGGACAGTTCACAGATACGCAGTATTTT,CATPGQFTDTQYF
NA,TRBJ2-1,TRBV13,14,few,TGTGCCAGCAGCATGGACCAGAGTTACAATGAGCAGTTCTTC,CASSMDQSYNEQFF
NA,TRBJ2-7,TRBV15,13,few,TGTGCCACCAGCTTAGGGAACTCCTACGAGCAGTACTTC,CATSLGNSYEQYF
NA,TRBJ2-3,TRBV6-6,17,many,TGTGCCAGCAGTTCCTATCAGACTGAGGGCCCCACAGATACGCAGTATTTT,CASSSYQTEGPTDTQYF
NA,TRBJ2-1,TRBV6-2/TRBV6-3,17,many,TGTGCCAGCAGTCCTACATGGCCGGGGAGCTCCTACAATGAGCAGTTCTTC,CASSPTWPGSSYNEQFF
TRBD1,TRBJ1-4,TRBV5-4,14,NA,TGTGCCAGCAGCCCCGGGACAGGGATTGAGAAACTGTTTTTT,CASSPGTGIEKLFF
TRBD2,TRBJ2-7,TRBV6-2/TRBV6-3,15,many,TGTGCCAGCATCGATGGACTAGCGATGGGCTACGAGCAGTACTTC,CASIDGLAMGYEQYF
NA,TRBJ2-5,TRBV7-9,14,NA,TGTGCCAGCGAAGTGGGCAGGGACGTGGAGACCCAGTACTTC,CASEVGRDVETQYF
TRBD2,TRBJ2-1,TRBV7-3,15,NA,TGTGCCAGCAGCTCCGACGTAGCGGGATTGGATGAGCAGTTCTTC,CASSSDVAGLDEQFF
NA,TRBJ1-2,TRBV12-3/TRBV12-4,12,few,TGTGCCAGCAGTTTCACGGCGGCTGGCTACACCTTC,CASSFTAAGYTF
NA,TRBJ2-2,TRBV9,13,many,TGTGCCAGCAGCGTAGTAGGGGCCGGGGAGCTGTTTTTT,CASSVVGAGELFF
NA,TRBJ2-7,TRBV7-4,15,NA,TGTGCCAGCAGCCCCCTATCCTTGGACAGCTACGAGCAGTACTTC,CASSPLSLDSYEQYF
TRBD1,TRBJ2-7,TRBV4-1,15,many,TGCGCCAGCAGCCACTACCGGGACAGAGAGTACGAGCAGTACTTC,CASSHYRDREYEQYF
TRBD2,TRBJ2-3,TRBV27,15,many,TGTGCCAGCAGCGGACTAGCGGGGGGCACAGATACGCAGTATTTT,CASSGLAGGTDTQYF
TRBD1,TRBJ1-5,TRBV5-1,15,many,TGCGCCAGCAGCTTGTATTCGGACAGGGGTCAGCCCCAGCATTTT,CASSLYSDRGQPQHF
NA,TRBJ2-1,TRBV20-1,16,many,TGCAGTGCTAGAGATAAGGCGGGCGGTACCTACAATGAGCAGTTCTTC,CSARDKAGGTYNEQFF
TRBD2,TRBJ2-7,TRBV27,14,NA,TGTGCCAGCAGTTTACTAGCGGCTTCCTACGAGCAGCACTTC,CASSLLAASYEQHF
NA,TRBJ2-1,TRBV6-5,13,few,TGTGCCAGCAGCATTGACGAAGGTAATGAGCAGTTCTTC,CASSIDEGNEQFF
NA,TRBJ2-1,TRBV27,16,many,TGTGCCAGCAGTCTAGGAGTCGCGGGAACATACAATGAGCAGTTCTTC,CASSLGVAGTYNEQFF
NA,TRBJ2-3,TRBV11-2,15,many,TGTGCCAGCAGCATTAGCGGCTATAGCACAGATACGCAGTATTTT,CASSISGYSTDTQYF
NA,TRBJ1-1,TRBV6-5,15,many,TGTGCCAGCAGTTACTTGTCAGGGATGAACACTGAAGCTTTCTTT,CASSYLSGMNTEAFF
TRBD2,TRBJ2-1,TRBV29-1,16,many,TGCAGCGTTCTGGGACTAGCGGGAGAAAACTACAATGAGCAGTTCTTC,CSVLGLAGENYNEQFF
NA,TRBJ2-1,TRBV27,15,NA,TGTGCCAGCAGTGATGGGGTGGGGACTTACAATGAGCAGTTCTTC,CASSDGVGTYNEQFF
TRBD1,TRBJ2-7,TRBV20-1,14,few,TGCGGTGCTATCAGGGGGCCGGGCTCCTACGAGCAGTACTTC,CGAIRGPGSYEQYF
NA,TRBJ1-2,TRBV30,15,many,TGTGCCTGGAGGGGTCTTACGGGGGCCGTTTATGGCTACACCTTC,CAWRGLTGAVYGYTF
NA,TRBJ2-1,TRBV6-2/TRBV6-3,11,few,TGTGCCAGCATGTATTGGGATGAGCAGCTCTTC,CASMYWDEQLF
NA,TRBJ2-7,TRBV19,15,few,TGTGCCAGTACCACCTCTGTCGGGAGTTTCTACGAGCAGTACTTC,CASTTSVGSFYEQYF
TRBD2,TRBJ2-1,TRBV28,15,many,TGTGCCAGCAGTTTGGGGACTAGGGTTTACAATGAGCAGTTCTTC,CASSLGTRVYNEQFF
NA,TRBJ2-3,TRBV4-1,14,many,TGCGCCAGCAGCCCCCGGGAAGCAGCAGATACGCAGTATTTT,CASSPREAADTQYF
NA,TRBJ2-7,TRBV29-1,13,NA,TGCAGCGTTGTTTTCGGGATCTCCTTCGAGCAGTACTTC,CSVVFGISFEQYF
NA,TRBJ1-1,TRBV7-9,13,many,TGTGCCAGCAGCCCCAGCGAAGGGAGTGAAGCTTTCTTT,CASSPSEGSEAFF
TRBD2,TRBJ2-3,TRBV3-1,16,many,TGTGCCAGCAGCCCTCGGACTAGCGGGGGAACAGATACGCAGTATTTT,CASSPRTSGGTDTQYF
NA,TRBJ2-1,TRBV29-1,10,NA,TGCAGCGTTGTGAGGTATGAGCGATTCTTC,CSVVRYERFF
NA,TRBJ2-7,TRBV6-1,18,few,TGTGCCAGCAGTGAAGCCCTGAAGGCCGGAACTTACTCCTACGAGCAGTACTTC,CASSEALKAGTYSYEQYF
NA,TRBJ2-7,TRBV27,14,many,TGTGCCAGCAGCTGGAAGGGGTCGATAACCGAGCAGTACTTC,CASSWKGSITEQYF
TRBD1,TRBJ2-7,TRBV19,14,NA,TGTGCCAGTGAACTCACAGGGGGCTCCTACGAGCAGTACTTC,CASELTGGSYEQYF
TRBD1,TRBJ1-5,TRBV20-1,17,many,TGCAGTGCCCAGGGGGGTGGGGTGATGAGGGGCAATCAGCCCCAGCATTTT,CSAQGGGVMRGNQPQHF
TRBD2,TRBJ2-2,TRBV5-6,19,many,TGTGCCAGCAGCCCCCGGGGGCTAGCGGGAGGGTTGAACACCGGGGAGCTGTTTTTT,CASSPRGLAGGLNTGELFF
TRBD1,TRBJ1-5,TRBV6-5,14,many,TGTGCCAGCAGCTCGGGACAGGAAAATCAGCCCCAGCATTTT,CASSSGQENQPQHF
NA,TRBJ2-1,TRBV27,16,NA,TGTGCCAGCAGACCCAACAGCTGGAGGGGTATCAATGAGCAGTTCTTC,CASRPNSWRGINEQFF
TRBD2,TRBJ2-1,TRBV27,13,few,TGTGCCAGCGCCGAACTAGCGCAGCGGGAGCAGTTCTTC,CASAELAQREQFF
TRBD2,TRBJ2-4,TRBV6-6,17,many,TGTGCCAGCACCCACTCGTTGGAGGCGGTAGCGGGAAACATTCAGTACTTC,CASTHSLEAVAGNIQYF
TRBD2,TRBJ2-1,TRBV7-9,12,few,TGTGCCAGCAGCCTGAAGCGGGATAGGCAGTTCTTC,CASSLKRDRQFF
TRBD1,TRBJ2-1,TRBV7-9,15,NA,TGTGCCAGCAGCAAGCCACCGGGACAGCTTCGTGAGCAGTTCTTC,CASSKPPGQLREQFF
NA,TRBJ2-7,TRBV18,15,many,TGTGCCAGCTCTACACCGTGGGTTAAGGGCTACGAGCAGTACTTC,CASSTPWVKGYEQYF
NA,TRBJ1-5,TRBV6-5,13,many,TGTGCCAGCAGTTACGATAGTGTTCAGCCCCAGCATTTT,CASSYDSVQPQHF
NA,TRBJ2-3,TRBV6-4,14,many,TGTGCCAGCAGGAGGGGGGGCGACACAGATACGCAGTATTTT,CASRRGGDTDTQYF
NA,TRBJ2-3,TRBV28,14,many,TGTGCCAGCAGTCTTATACAGCGACCAGATACGCAGTATTTT,CASSLIQRPDTQYF